Below, 7 T cell receptor beta chains from the same sample are listed, as sequenced in a study of OX40 agonist ivuxolimab in advanced cancers. Produced via immunoSEQ multiplex PCR; TCRdb's table is partial and in-frame only. The table includes around 70,000 clones, 65% to 85% detected once. Specimen: CD4+ or CD8+ T cells sorted from blood, collected in a trial of the OX40 agonist ivuxolimab. These receptors all come from an adult with an advanced solid tumor such as melanoma, head and neck, liver or kidney cancer.

This sequence joins TRBV18 and TRBJ1-2, with 7 nucleotides matching TRBD1. In germline, CDR1 is KGHSH, CDR2 LQKENI. The junction had 10 bases not matched to a gene; V was cut back by 4 bases and J by 2 bases. There are 16 residues in the CDR3. In DNA form, the CDR3 reads TGTGCCAGCTCACTCACCCCGCCACAGGGGAACTATGGCTACACCTTC. Protein sequence: CASSLTPPQGNYGYTF.

This sequence joins TRBV7-2 and TRBJ1-2; weak D call: TRBD1 (6 bases). The CDR3 is 16 residues long. Trimming left V 1 base short and J 5 bases short, with 17 bases between. Per the germline V gene, CDR1 is SGHTA and CDR2 is FQGNSA. CDR3 in amino acids: CASSLVSRTVAYGYTF. CDR3 DNA: TGTGCCAGCAGCTTAGTTAGCAGGACAGTCGCTTATGGCTACACCTTC.

This clone was recorded once. The chain links TRBV6-5 to TRBJ2-1, with D hard to call. Between the trimmed V and J ends, which lost 5 bases and 3 bases, there was a span of 8 bases. The CDR3 sequence is 13 residues long. CDR1 is MNHEY, CDR2 SVGAGI, per germline. The CDR3 spells CASSHPNYNEQFF. The CDR3 nucleotides read TGTGCCAGCAGTCACCCCAACTACAATGAGCAGTTCTTC.

The J gene is TRBJ1-4, the V gene TRBV7-9; D might be TRBD1 (6 bases). V was shortened by 3 bases and J by 5 bases, with 10 bases between the two germline ends. In germline, CDR1 is SEHNR, CDR2 FQNEAQ (reference sequence). The CDR3 extends over 14 amino acids. The CDR3 bases are TGTGCCAGCAGCTTCGAGGGGGGGAATGAAAAACTGTTTTTT. It is translated as CASSFEGGNEKLFF.

The genes are TRBV21-1 and TRBJ2-5; TRBD1 was called by the table and not checked on the DNA. TRBV21-1 is labeled a pseudogene. This CDR3 comprises 15 residues. The CDR3 region has the DNA TGTGCCAGCAGCAAACGGCGACACCATGGGGAGACCCAGTACTTC. Translated: CASSKRRHHGETQYF.

The rearrangement links TRBV7-3 to TRBJ2-5; a possible D gene is TRBD1 (5 bases). From germline, CDR1 is SGHTA and CDR2 FQGTGA. The ends were cut back, 5 bases at V and 4 bases at J, with 14 bases in the middle. The CDR3 length is 14 residues. CDR3 residues: CASSPGHPRETQYF. In DNA form, the CDR3 reads TGTGCCAGCAGCCCAGGACACCCTCGAGAGACCCAGTACTTC.

For the CDR3, the DNA is TGCGCCAGCAGGGTTGGAGCCGGGACTTGGGAAAAACTGTTTTTT. Protein sequence: CASRVGAGTWEKLFF. The gene calls are TRBV5-1 and TRBJ1-4; a possible D gene is TRBD1 (5 bases). Trimming removed 5 bases at V and 8 bases at J, with 19 bases between. CDR1 is SGHRS and CDR2 is YFSETQ in the germline V gene. The CDR3 is 15 residues long.